These 23 T cell receptor beta chains originate from one sample sequenced in a study of cytomegalovirus exposure and HLA in healthy donors. PCR amplification relied on 60 Vbeta primers (plus 13 Jbeta primers). Profiled with immunoSEQ multiplex PCR; TCRdb holds only in-frame clones, not every one. Its clone listing holds over 55,000 clones. Material for sequencing was PBMCs. The receptors come from a male donor in good health and CMV-seronegative.

CDR3 sequence (DNA): TGTGCCACCCAAACAGCGGGGGCGCAGTATTTT. Amino acids: CATQTAGAQYF. The chain is built from TRBV18 and TRBJ2-3; TRBD2 agrees at 8 bases. Germline V lookup: CDR1 KGHSH, CDR2 LQKENI. The V gene end was trimmed by 10 bases and the J gene end by 10 bases; junction bases not matched to a gene: 7. This CDR3 is built from 11 residues. Combining the CDR3 with reference TRBV18 and TRBJ2-3 gives the whole variable domain NAGVMQNPRHLVRRRGQEARLRCSPMKGHSHVYWYRQLPEEGLKFMVYLQKENIIDESGMPKERFSAEFPKEGPSILRIQQVVRGDSAAYFCATQTAGAQYFGPGTRLTVL.

The rearrangement joins TRBV28 to TRBJ2-7, with a possible D match to TRBD1 (5 bases). CDR3 length: 13 residues. Germline V lookup: CDR1 MDHEN, CDR2 SYDVKM. V gave up 6 bases and J gave up 5 bases, with 14 bases separating them. This chain's CDR3 is CASSPRTPDEQYF. Here the CDR3 DNA reads TGTGCCAGCAGCCCCCGGACACCCGACGAGCAGTACTTC.

V usage is TRBV27 and J usage is TRBJ2-7, with TRBD2 identical over 7 bases. The CDR3 consists of 14 residues. From germline, CDR1 is MNHEY and CDR2 SMNVEV (reference sequence). V lost 3 bases to trimming and J lost 0 bases; unmatched junction nucleotides: 2. CDR3 nucleotides: TGTGCCAGCAGTTTCAGCGGGGTCTCCTACGAGCAGTACTTC. This gives the protein CASSFSGVSYEQYF.

A note on this clone: One junction end does not reproduce the germline sequence, and a read error may be involved. The chain couples TRBV30 to TRBJ2-1; D is uncertain. CDR3 length: 16 amino acids. Germline V CDR1 and CDR2: GTSNPN, SVGIG (reference sequence). The CDR3 sequence is CAWSVLSEPSDNEQFF. CDR3 nucleotide sequence: TGTGCCTGGAGTGTACTAAGCGAACCCTCCGACAATGAGCAGTTCTTC.

The V call is TRBV27, the J call TRBJ2-7; D perhaps matches TRBD2 (5 bases). Trimming shortened V by 4 bases and J by 7 bases, and 14 bases separated the two germline ends. The CDR3 extends over 13 amino acids. Germline V gene sequence: CDR1 MNHEY, CDR2 SMNVEV (reference sequence). The CDR3 DNA reads TGTGCCAGCAGTTCCCCCTGGACTCGTGAGCAGTACTTC. It codes for CASSSPWTREQYF.

The chain couples TRBV16 to TRBJ1-1, with D possibly being TRBD1 (5 bases). Trimming took 2 bases from V and 4 from J, leaving 17 bases between them. CDR3 length: 16 residues. From germline, CDR1 is KGHSY and CDR2 FQNENV. This CDR3 reads CASSQRRRAGTTEAFF. The CDR3 DNA reads as TGTGCCAGCAGCCAAAGGAGGAGGGCAGGGACCACTGAAGCTTTCTTT.

The chain recombines TRBV30 with TRBJ2-7, with 9 bases matching TRBD1. V dropped 2 bases and J dropped 3; count of bases not matched to a gene: 5. CDR3 length equals 14 residues. CDR1 and CDR2 from the germline V gene are GTSNPN and SVGIG (reference sequence). The CDR3, as DNA: TGTGCCTGGAGTAAAGGACAGGGGAACTACGAGCAGTACTTC. It codes for CAWSKGQGNYEQYF.

CDR3 region: CAISETSGSSYEQYF. The CDR3 DNA reads TGTGCCATCAGTGAAACTAGCGGGAGCTCCTACGAGCAGTACTTC. The rearrangement links TRBV10-3 to TRBJ2-7, with 11 bases that match TRBD2. The CDR3 runs 15 residues. V lost 3 bases, J lost 0 bases, and 1 base stayed unmatched. Germline assignment: CDR1 ENHRY and CDR2 SYGVKD.

The V call is TRBV4-2, the J call TRBJ1-1; D gene unclear. CDR1 and CDR2 from the germline V gene are LGHNA and YNFKEQ. The CDR3 totals 11 residues. The germline V and J ends were trimmed by 5 bases and 7 bases, with 8 bases remaining between them. CDR3 amino acids: CASSYGGEAFF. The CDR3 bases are TGTGCCAGCAGCTACGGAGGTGAAGCTTTCTTT.

On this clone: Other DNA sequences of this sample code for an identical CDR3. The chain has TRBV4-3 and TRBJ2-6; D is undetermined. Germline V gene data show CDR1 as LGHNA and CDR2 as YSLEER. CDR3 length equals 19 residues. V shed 0 bases and J shed 1 base, with 16 bases lying between them. The DNA of the CDR3 is TGCGCCAGCAGCCAAGATCCCGCACCCCCCGGGTCTGGGGCCAACGTCCTGACTTTC. The encoded protein is CASSQDPAPPGSGANVLTF.

V and J are TRBV28 and TRBJ2-7, with D perhaps matching TRBD2 (6 bases). The CDR3 runs to 15 residues. V dropped 4 bases and J dropped 2 bases, with 15 bases sitting between them. Germline V CDR1 and CDR2: MDHEN, SYDVKM. CDR3 DNA: TGTGCCAGCAGTTCCATGGGGGGTGGGGCCTACGAGCAGTACTTC. Its protein is CASSSMGGGAYEQYF.

Concerning this clone: One end of the junction fails to match germline, which may point to a read error. The sample holds other DNA sequences that translate to the same CDR3. The rearrangement joins TRBV29-1 to TRBJ2-2; 9 bases are shared with TRBD2. The CDR3 has 14 residues. Germline CDR1 reads SQVTM; CDR2 reads ANQGSEA. This CDR3 is CRVGGRGGTGELFF. CDR3 nucleotides: TGCAGGGTTGGGGGGCGGGGGGGCACGGGGGAGCTGTTTTTT.

The chain carries TRBV29-1 and TRBJ2-1; TRBD1 matches 7 bases. CDR1 is SQVTM and CDR2 is ANQGSEA in the germline V gene. V shed 6 bases and J 5 bases; nucleotides not matched to a gene: 10. This CDR3 has 14 residues. The CDR3 is CSVEQGFVNNEQFF. The CDR3 nucleotides are TGCAGCGTCGAACAGGGGTTCGTGAACAATGAGCAGTTCTTC.

The CDR3 DNA reads TGTGCCAGCAGCCAGACTAGCGGGAGCTTCCTCTACGAGCAGTACTTC. It encodes CASSQTSGSFLYEQYF. J is TRBJ2-7 and V is TRBV7-9; 12 nucleotides agree with TRBD2. J gave up 3 bases and V 5 bases, and 8 bases lay outside the gene matches. Looked up from germline, CDR1 is SEHNR and CDR2 is FQNEAQ (reference sequence). This CDR3 spans 16 amino acids.

Concerning this clone itself: Sequence at one end of the junction differs from germline and may be a read error. Distinct nucleotide sequences in the sample also encode this CDR3. The chain joins TRBV6-1 to TRBJ2-7, with 11 bases lining up with TRBD2. The CDR3 runs 15 residues. Germline CDR1 MNHNS, CDR2 SASEGT. The CDR3 is CASSETSGGAYEQYF. The CDR3 nucleotides are TGTGCCAGCAGTGAAACTAGCGGGGGCGCCTACGAGCAGTACTTT.

The chain employs TRBV5-6 and TRBJ1-6, with TRBD1 as a possible D gene (6 bases). This CDR3 comprises 16 residues. V lost 4 bases and J 7 bases, leaving 18 bases between the germline ends. Per the germline V gene, CDR1 is SGHDT and CDR2 is YYEEEE. CDR3 in DNA: TGTGCCAGCAGCCCCTCCCCCAGGGGTTACAATTCACCCCTCCACTTT. Protein product: CASSPSPRGYNSPLHF.

The rearrangement joins TRBV4-3 to TRBJ2-5; 14 bases are a match to TRBD2. Germline V gene sequence: CDR1 LGHNA, CDR2 YSLEER. V was pared by 2 bases and J by 0 bases, with 11 bases of the junction left unmatched. This CDR3 region has 20 residues. This CDR3 reads CASSQRGAGLAGEYQETQYF. CDR3 coding DNA: TGCGCCAGCAGCCAACGGGGGGCGGGACTAGCGGGGGAGTACCAAGAGACCCAGTACTTC.

As for this clone: The junction differs from germline at one of its ends, possibly a read error. V usage is TRBV5-1 and J usage is TRBJ2-7; the match to TRBD1 covers 8 bases. Looked up from germline, CDR1 is SGHRS and CDR2 is YFSETQ. CDR3 size: 14 residues. The CDR3 spells CASSSGTGDYEQSF. The CDR3 bases are TGCGCCAGCAGCTCTGGGACAGGCGACTACGAGCAGTCCTTC.

This chain connects TRBV6-1 to TRBJ2-2; maybe TRBD2 (5 bases). The V end lost 10 bases, the J end lost 6 bases, and 18 bases lay between the germline ends. The CDR3 runs 14 residues. Germline V CDR1 and CDR2: MNHNS, SASEGT. CDR3 amino acids: CANLGLTLSGELFF. The CDR3 bases are TGTGCCAACCTCGGACTGACATTGTCCGGGGAGCTGTTTTTT.

The rearrangement uses TRBV4-3 and TRBJ1-2; 8 bases map to TRBD1. Germline V CDR1 and CDR2: LGHNA, YSLEER. The CDR3 has 18 residues. V lost 2 bases to trimming and J lost 0 bases; unmatched junction nucleotides: 11. The CDR3 reads CASSQLTPTGGANYGYTF. The CDR3 DNA follows: TGCGCCAGCAGCCAACTAACCCCTACAGGGGGTGCTAACTATGGCTACACCTTC.

The genes are TRBV19 and TRBJ1-6; no definite D call. The germline gives CDR1 LNHDA, CDR2 SQIVND (reference sequence). The CDR3 consists of 15 residues. V lost 2 bases and J lost 10, with 15 bases in between. CDR3 in amino acids: CASSIRSERSSPLHF. The CDR3, as DNA: TGTGCCAGTAGTATAAGGAGCGAGCGAAGCTCACCCCTCCACTTT.

V gene TRBV5-1 combines with J gene TRBJ1-6, with 9 bases aligning to TRBD1. The V segment lost 0 bases and the J segment 11 bases; nucleotides outside the gene matches: 6. CDR1 is SGHRS and CDR2 is YFSETQ in the germline V gene. The CDR3 runs 15 residues. This chain's CDR3 is CASSLAQGARPPLHF. CDR3 bases: TGCGCCAGCAGCTTGGCACAGGGGGCGAGGCCACCCCTCCACTTT.

The rearrangement joins TRBV6-6 to TRBJ2-2; 10 bases line up with TRBD2. Germline lookup yields CDR1 MNHNY and CDR2 SVGAGI (reference sequence). Trimming took 8 bases from V and 7 from J; bases not matched to a gene: 13. CDR3 length equals 16 residues. CDR3 sequence (DNA): TGTGCCAGCCGCCGCCCTAGCGGGAGTGGTAGCGGGGAGCTGTTTTTT. It is translated as CASRRPSGSGSGELFF.